Presented here are 20 T cell receptor beta chains from one specimen sequenced in a study of cytomegalovirus exposure and HLA in healthy donors. The PCR had 60 Vbeta and 13 Jbeta primers. TCRdb keeps only in-frame clones here, not all; method: immunoSEQ multiplex PCR. The sample carries approximately 140,000 clones, roughly four fifths recorded once. Specimen: PBMCs. The receptor source for this set is a man between 18 and 35 years old in good health and CMV-seropositive.

The chain couples TRBV5-1 to TRBJ2-1, with D unresolved. The germline V gene encodes CDR1 SGHRS and CDR2 YFSETQ. This CDR3 contains 15 residues. The V gene lost 0 bases and the J gene lost 0 bases, with 7 bases spanning the gap. The CDR3 is CASSLAVLSYNEQFF. The CDR3 bases are TGCGCCAGCAGCTTGGCGGTTCTCTCCTACAATGAGCAGTTCTTC.

The gene calls are TRBV6-4 and TRBJ2-1; TRBD2 agrees at 12 bases. The CDR3 is 15 residues long. From germline, CDR1 is MRHNA and CDR2 SNTAGT. Trimming at V came to 2 bases and at J to 7 bases, leaving 3 bases not matched to a gene. CDR3 in DNA: TGTGCCAGCAGTGACGGGACTAGCGGGTTTAATGAGCAGTTCTTC. This gives the protein CASSDGTSGFNEQFF.

The chain has TRBV9 and TRBJ1-2; D gene uncertain. CDR1 SGDLS and CDR2 YYNGEE come from the germline V gene. This CDR3 spans 12 amino acids. Trimming pared 2 bases from V and 4 bases from J, leaving 6 bases between. The CDR3 sequence: CASSVGSYGYTF. CDR3 in DNA: TGTGCCAGCAGCGTGGGCAGCTATGGCTACACCTTC.

This chain connects TRBV10-2 to TRBJ2-3; no reliable D call. The V gene's germline CDR1 is WSHSY and CDR2 SAAADI. V lost 6 bases and J 2 bases, leaving 9 bases between the germline ends. This CDR3 region has 13 residues. DNA for the CDR3: TGCGCCAGCAGCTCTTATTTCACAGATACGCAGTATTTT. Its protein product is CASSSYFTDTQYF.

This rearrangement joins TRBV9 to TRBJ2-4; the match to TRBD1 covers 7 bases. CDR1 SGDLS and CDR2 YYNGEE come from the germline V gene. CDR3 length: 11 amino acids. With 3 bases clipped from V and 14 bases from J, the junction kept 5 bases outside the gene matches. The CDR3 bases are TGTGCCAGCAGCGGGCTACAGGGGAAGTACTTC. Translation: CASSGLQGKYF.

The chain couples TRBV27 to TRBJ2-5; 10 nucleotides align to TRBD1. The J call may be wrong; the DNA end is better matched by TRBJ2-7. The CDR3 is made up of 15 amino acids. The germline V gene has CDR1 MNHEY and CDR2 SMNVEV (reference sequence). CDR3 sequence reads: CASSLSTGGRSEQYF. CDR3 DNA sequence: TGTGCCAGCAGTTTATCGACAGGGGGCCGGTCCGAGCAGTACTTC.

This chain uses TRBV6-5 with TRBJ1-4; the match to TRBD1 covers 8 bases. CDR3 size: 15 residues. Germline V gene lookup returns CDR1 MNHEY and CDR2 SVGAGI. With 6 bases clipped from V and 7 bases from J, the junction kept 10 bases outside the gene matches. The CDR3 DNA sequence: TGTGCCAGCAGGGGTACACAGGGGGGATTTGAAAAACTGTTTTTT. This sequence encodes CASRGTQGGFEKLFF.

The rearrangement links TRBV6-5 to TRBJ2-5; the match to TRBD1 covers 9 bases. Germline loops: CDR1 MNHEY, CDR2 SVGAGI. CDR3 size: 15 residues. V trimming: 0 bases; J trimming: 5 bases; junction bases outside the gene matches: 4. The CDR3 DNA follows: TGTGCCAGCAGTTACTCTACAGGGGGCGGGGAGACCCAGTACTTC. Its protein product is CASSYSTGGGETQYF.

The V call is TRBV11-2, the J call TRBJ2-5; tentative D call: TRBD1 (6 bases). The V gene's germline CDR1 is SGHAT and CDR2 FQNNGV. The length of the CDR3 is 14 residues. The germline V and J ends were trimmed by 2 bases and 2 bases, with 9 bases remaining between them. In DNA form, the CDR3 reads TGTGCCAGCAGCTTATGGGGGCAGCAAGAGACCCAGTACTTC. It is translated as CASSLWGQQETQYF.

The rearrangement uses TRBV2 and TRBJ1-1, with D perhaps TRBD1 (5 bases). V was shortened by 6 bases and J by 3 bases, with 11 bases between the two germline ends. Per the germline V gene, CDR1 is SNHLY and CDR2 is FYNNEI. The CDR3 totals 13 residues. The CDR3 here is CASRLTGDTEAFF. CDR3 in DNA: TGTGCCAGCAGACTTACGGGGGACACTGAAGCTTTCTTT.

This chain connects TRBV4-1 to TRBJ2-1; D perhaps matches TRBD2 (5 bases). The germline V and J ends were trimmed by 6 bases and 0 bases, with 12 bases remaining between them. The CDR3 consists of 15 residues. The germline CDR1 and CDR2 sequences are MGHRA and YSYEKL. This chain's CDR3 is CASRTDSSSYNEQFF. CDR3 coding DNA: TGCGCCAGCAGAACGGACTCAAGCTCCTACAATGAGCAGTTCTTC.

The rearrangement uses TRBV15 and TRBJ2-7, with D tentatively TRBD2 (6 bases). The CDR3 is made up of 13 amino acids. The germline V and J ends were trimmed by 5 bases and 7 bases, with 15 bases remaining between them. Germline assignment: CDR1 LNHNV and CDR2 YYDKDF (reference sequence). CDR3 loop: CATSGAGGEEQYF. The CDR3 DNA sequence: TGTGCCACCAGCGGGGCAGGCGGGGAAGAGCAGTACTTC.

The chain uses TRBV6-5 and TRBJ2-1, with 10 bases that match TRBD1. Germline values: CDR1 MNHEY, CDR2 SVGAGI. The CDR3 extends over 15 amino acids. V was clipped by 0 bases and J by 10 bases; unmatched bases: 6. CDR3 nucleotides: TGTGCCAGCAGTTACTCCTCGGGACAGGGGTACGAGCAGTTCTTC. Its protein product is CASSYSSGQGYEQFF.

The gene calls are TRBV1 and TRBJ2-3; the tabulated D call, TRBD2, remains unverified against the DNA. TRBV1 has pseudogene status. The CDR3 totals 15 residues. The chain's CDR3 is CTSSLELTSTDTQYF. CDR3 in DNA: TGCACCAGCAGCTTGGAACTAACTAGCACAGATACGCAGTATTTT.

CDR3 sequence (DNA): TGTGCCAGCTCACCACAAGGGGAAGGGTACGAGCAGTACTTC. It specifies CASSPQGEGYEQYF. The chain joins TRBV18 to TRBJ2-7; D might be TRBD1 (5 bases). Germline CDR1 and CDR2: KGHSH and LQKENI. V dropped 1 base and J dropped 4 bases, with 11 bases sitting between them. The CDR3 sequence is 14 residues long.

The V and J genes are TRBV18 and TRBJ2-3; TRBD1 is a possible D gene (6 bases). Looked up from germline, CDR1 is KGHSH and CDR2 is LQKENI. V was shortened by 6 bases and J by 0 bases, with 13 bases between the two germline ends. This CDR3 is built from 15 residues. The CDR3 loop reads CASSLGQSSTDTQYF. In DNA form, the CDR3 reads TGTGCCAGCTCCTTAGGACAGTCTAGCACAGATACGCAGTATTTT. Full variable domain (outside the CDR3, taken from reference TRBV18 and TRBJ2-3): NAGVMQNPRHLVRRRGQEARLRCSPMKGHSHVYWYRQLPEEGLKFMVYLQKENIIDESGMPKERFSAEFPKEGPSILRIQQVVRGDSAAYFCASSLGQSSTDTQYFGPGTRLTVL.

This clone was seen once. The chain joins TRBV7-2 to TRBJ1-2; D perhaps matches TRBD1 (6 bases). The CDR3 is 14 residues long. The V gene lost 6 bases and the J gene lost 0 bases, with 11 bases spanning the gap. Per the germline V gene, CDR1 is SGHTA and CDR2 is FQGNSA. The CDR3 region has the DNA TGTGCCAGCAGGCCTACAGGGTCTAACTATGGCTACACCTTC. Protein product: CASRPTGSNYGYTF.

J is TRBJ2-5 and V is TRBV13; TRBD1 matches 9 bases. The J call may be wrong; the DNA end is better matched by TRBJ2-7. Germline CDR1 reads PRHDT; CDR2 reads FYEKMQ (reference sequence). The CDR3 covers 14 residues. CDR3 region: CASSPGTGTYEQYF. DNA of the CDR3: TGTGCCAGCAGCCCCGGGACAGGGACCTACGAGCAGTACTTC.

In its sample, this clone was seen once. The V call is TRBV19, the J call TRBJ2-2; D remains ambiguous. Germline loops: CDR1 LNHDA, CDR2 SQIVND (reference sequence). Trimming stripped 0 bases from V and 8 bases from J, with 4 bases between. This CDR3 has 12 amino acids. The CDR3 reads CASSIDPGELFF. Here the CDR3 DNA reads TGTGCCAGTAGTATAGATCCAGGGGAGCTGTTTTTT.

This clone was recorded a few times. CDR3 in DNA: TGTGCCAGCAGCCACGGGACTCCTAAAGAGCAGTACTTC. Translated, it gives CASSHGTPKEQYF. The chain recombines TRBV4-2 with TRBJ2-7, with D perhaps matching TRBD2 (6 bases). V was shortened by 3 bases and J by 7 bases, with 13 bases between the two germline ends. CDR1 is LGHNA, CDR2 YNFKEQ, per germline. The CDR3 loop spans 13 amino acids.